This T cell receptor beta chain emerged from a study of cytomegalovirus exposure and HLA in healthy donors. Researchers ran the PCR with 60 Vbeta and 13 Jbeta primers. Original methodology: Approximately 86 million unique TCR beta chains, roughly 11 million shared, were counted in a later analysis. TCRdb keeps only in-frame clones here, not all; method: immunoSEQ multiplex PCR. V, J and clone size derive from that table, while D and trimming were established from the DNA sequence. The table has tens of thousands of clones, approximately 75% seen once. Findings of the study overall: Three of the chains that were CMV-associated were confirmed in vitro to be specific for CMV antigens. Generally TCR sequences proved uncommon, though certain public TCRs appeared in numerous donors. Altogether, some 170 TCR beta chains were recorded as cytomegalovirus-associated.

Remarks on this clone: Its matching antigen is unknown.

There are 17 residues in the CDR3. V lost 7 bases, J lost 4 bases, and 16 bases stayed unmatched. Germline CDR1 reads LNHDA; CDR2 reads SQIVND (reference sequence). The chain has TRBV19 and TRBJ1-5; TRBD1 agrees at 7 bases. The source material was PBMCs. The TCR comes from a human donor in good health. CDR3 residues: CASNPPGTDPFNQPQHF. CDR3 nucleotides: TGTGCCAGTAACCCACCCGGGACAGACCCATTTAATCAGCCCCAGCATTTT.